Below, 30 T cell receptor beta chains from the same sample are listed, as sequenced in a study of OX40 agonist ivuxolimab in advanced cancers. Preparation of the library involved the immunoSEQ multiplex PCR assay. This is the immuneACCESS table as TCRdb keeps it, with only in-frame sequences that have V and J called. A part of the clones is gone; compared with another copy, unresolved V genes explain less than half, and the rest is unexplained. The sample contains tens of thousands of clones, around 80% of them found a single time. Less than 5.5% of the sample is in the top ten clones. The sample in question was CD4+ or CD8+ T cells sorted from blood, obtained in a trial of the OX40 agonist ivuxolimab. The receptors shown here come from an adult with an advanced solid tumor such as melanoma, head and neck, liver or kidney cancer.

The rearrangement uses TRBV9 and TRBJ2-3; D remains unclear. Germline lookup yields CDR1 SGDLS and CDR2 YYNGEE. CDR3 length: 13 residues. With 7 bases removed from V and 1 base from J, the gap between germline ends came to 10 bases. The CDR3 loop is CASAYGGTDTQYF. CDR3 in DNA: TGTGCCAGCGCGTACGGAGGCACAGATACGCAGTATTTT.

V is TRBV5-1 and J is TRBJ2-2; possibly TRBD2 for D (6 bases). Per the germline V gene, CDR1 is SGHRS and CDR2 is YFSETQ. V lost 4 bases and J lost 1, with 14 bases in between. CDR3 length: 16 amino acids. CDR3 nucleotide sequence: TGCGCCAGCAGCCCAACATCAGCGGGGAACACCGGGGAGCTGTTTTTT. Encoded protein: CASSPTSAGNTGELFF.

This chain uses TRBV6-7 with TRBJ2-7; TRBD1 or TRBD2 may be the D gene (5 bases each). TRBV6-7 is flagged as an ORF with uncertain function. The germline V and J ends were trimmed by 11 bases and 6 bases, with 11 bases remaining between them. This CDR3 contains 10 residues. The CDR3 DNA sequence: TGTGCCGGGGGTTGTGGCGAGCAGTACTTC. It specifies CAGGCGEQYF.

The gene calls are TRBV4-1 and TRBJ1-2; tentatively, D is TRBD1 (6 bases). Between the trimmed V and J ends, which lost 7 bases and 0 bases, there was a span of 12 bases. This CDR3 is built from 14 residues. The V gene's germline CDR1 is MGHRA and CDR2 YSYEKL. The CDR3 DNA reads TGCGCCAGCACCGTAGGGGGTTCTAACTATGGCTACACCTTC. This gives the protein CASTVGGSNYGYTF.

The V and J genes are TRBV7-6 and TRBJ2-7; D gene unclear. The V gene lost 2 bases and the J gene lost 4 bases, with 18 bases spanning the gap. The CDR3 length is 16 residues. Per the germline V gene, CDR1 is SGHVS and CDR2 is FNYEAQ. The CDR3 loop is CASSLTPGLSDYEQYF. The CDR3 nucleotides read TGTGCCAGCAGCTTAACGCCGGGCCTATCTGATTACGAGCAGTACTTC.

The chain has TRBV2 and TRBJ2-6, with D perhaps matching TRBD2 (6 bases). The CDR3 has 15 residues. V was shortened by 4 bases and J by 5 bases, with 12 bases between the two germline ends. CDR1 is SNHLY, CDR2 FYNNEI, per germline. CDR3 in DNA: TGTGCCAGCAGTGGATGGACTACATGGGCCAACGTCCTGACTTTC. As protein: CASSGWTTWANVLTF.

V gene TRBV6-1 combines with J gene TRBJ2-3; the match to TRBD1 covers 11 bases. J was trimmed by 5 bases and V by 7 bases; bases with no gene match: 2. This CDR3 has 13 amino acids. Germline V gives CDR1 MNHNS, CDR2 SASEGT. CDR3: CASKGQGEDTQYF. The CDR3, as DNA: TGTGCCAGCAAGGGACAGGGGGAAGATACGCAGTATTTT.

Only one count was recorded for this clone. The rearrangement uses TRBV6-4 and TRBJ1-2; TRBD1 matches at 8 bases. With V trimmed by 7 bases and J by 6 bases, 4 bases remained unmatched. Germline-derived CDR1 and CDR2 are MRHNA and SNTAGT. This CDR3 comprises 12 residues. CDR3 in amino acids: CASNIQGDGYTF. The CDR3 coding sequence is TGTGCCAGCAACATACAGGGGGATGGCTACACCTTC.

In this sample, this clone turned up many times. As DNA, the CDR3 is TGTGCCAGCAGCCAATCATTGGGACATGGGGACGAGCAGTACTTC. Its protein product is CASSQSLGHGDEQYF. The rearrangement links TRBV16 to TRBJ2-7, with D perhaps matching TRBD1 (6 bases). CDR1 is KGHSY and CDR2 is FQNENV in the germline V gene. The V end lost 0 bases, the J end lost 5 bases, and 14 bases lay between the germline ends. The CDR3 totals 15 residues.

CDR3 region: CASSQETYNEQFF. The CDR3 coding sequence is TGTGCCAGCAGCCAAGAGACATACAATGAGCAGTTCTTC. The chain links TRBV14 to TRBJ2-1; D gene unclear. This CDR3 has 13 residues. Germline values: CDR1 SGHDN, CDR2 FVKESK. V lost 0 bases, J lost 4 bases, and 4 bases lay in between. Full variable domain (missing parts from reference TRBV14 and TRBJ2-1): EAGVTQFPSHSVIEKGQTVTLRCDPISGHDNLYWYRRVMGKEIKFLLHFVKESKQDESGMPNNRFLAERTGGTYSTLKVQPAELEDSGVYFCASSQETYNEQFFGPGTRLTVL.

V usage is TRBV27 and J usage is TRBJ1-1; possibly TRBD1 for D (5 bases). Trimming pared 8 bases from V and 2 bases from J, leaving 12 bases between. CDR1 MNHEY and CDR2 SMNVEV come from the germline V gene (reference sequence). CDR3 size: 13 residues. Here the CDR3 DNA reads TGTGCCAGCGGGGCTCCCCCCAACACTGAAGCTTTCTTT. It translates to CASGAPPNTEAFF.

The chain has TRBV5-6 and TRBJ2-5; 9 bases line up with TRBD1. CDR3 length: 17 residues. J lost 2 bases, V lost 3 bases, and 11 bases had no gene match. Germline V gives CDR1 SGHDT, CDR2 YYEEEE. CDR3 nucleotide sequence: TGTGCCAGCAGCTCCCCCGGGACAGGGATTTTTCAAGAGACCCAGTACTTC. Residues: CASSSPGTGIFQETQYF.

The chain recombines TRBV29-1 with TRBJ1-5; the D is unclear. Trimming cost V 4 bases and J 3 bases, with 10 bases left between them. The CDR3 totals 13 residues. Germline CDR1 reads SQVTM; CDR2 reads ANQGSEA. The CDR3 DNA reads as TGCAGCGTTGTAAAAGGTTACAATCAGCCCCAGCATTTT. Protein product: CSVVKGYNQPQHF.

V usage is TRBV7-2 and J usage is TRBJ2-7, with D perhaps being TRBD1 or TRBD2 (5 bases each). CDR1 SGHTA and CDR2 FQGNSA come from the germline V gene. Deletions cut 4 bases from V and 5 bases from J, with 12 bases between. This CDR3 has 13 amino acids. This CDR3 is CASSSEGRDEQYF. CDR3 in DNA: TGTGCCAGCAGCTCCGAGGGACGGGACGAGCAGTACTTC.

The chain has TRBV4-2 and TRBJ2-3; 14 positions agree with TRBD2. The J segment lost 5 bases and the V segment lost 0 bases, leaving 10 bases of the junction unmatched. The germline V gene has CDR1 LGHNA and CDR2 YNFKEQ. The CDR3 is 19 residues long. The CDR3 DNA follows: TGTGCCAGCAGCCAAGACTGGTATAGGGGACTAGCGGGGGAAGATACGCAGTATTTT. Translating it yields CASSQDWYRGLAGEDTQYF.

This clone is large. The chain recombines TRBV27 with TRBJ1-2; no clear D gene. V lost 6 bases to trimming and J lost 8 bases, with 16 bases between them. Germline V lookup: CDR1 MNHEY, CDR2 SMNVEV (reference sequence). CDR3 length: 13 residues. The CDR3 DNA reads TGTGCCAGCAGACCAACCCCCCTGGGGGGCTACACCTTC. Translating it yields CASRPTPLGGYTF.

In this sample, this clone turned up once. The V and J genes are TRBV19 and TRBJ2-2; D is possibly TRBD1 (5 bases). Trimming cost V 5 bases and J 1 base, with 8 bases left between them. The CDR3 is 14 amino acids. The germline V gene has CDR1 LNHDA and CDR2 SQIVND (reference sequence). In nucleotides, the CDR3 is TGTGCCAGTAGTTATACAGGGAACACCGGGGAGCTGTTTTTT. This sequence encodes CASSYTGNTGELFF.

This clone was detected a few times. CDR3 DNA sequence: TGTGCCAGCAGCACCCTTCGGACAGGGGCCCCTGAAGCTTTCTTT. Protein: CASSTLRTGAPEAFF. The V and J genes are TRBV13 and TRBJ1-1, with 9 bases identical to TRBD1. V dropped 5 bases and J dropped 6; count of bases not matched to a gene: 10. Germline loops: CDR1 PRHDT, CDR2 FYEKMQ (reference sequence). The CDR3 sequence is 15 residues long.

The chain combines TRBV4-1 with TRBJ1-2, with 7 bases that match TRBD1. Unmatched junction bases numbered 8, after V lost 2 bases and J lost 2 bases. The V gene's germline CDR1 is MGHRA and CDR2 YSYEKL. The CDR3 runs to 16 residues. CDR3 nucleotides: TGCGCCAGCAGCCAAACTCGGGCCAGGGGGAACTATGGCTACACCTTC. Protein sequence: CASSQTRARGNYGYTF.

The genes are TRBV6-6 and TRBJ2-7, with a weak D call TRBD1 (6 bases). Germline lookup yields CDR1 MNHNY and CDR2 SVGAGI (reference sequence). V lost 2 bases and J lost 7, with 15 bases in between. This CDR3 comprises 14 residues. CDR3 loop: CASSYGRSRGEQYF. The CDR3 bases are TGTGCCAGCAGTTACGGGCGCTCCAGGGGTGAGCAGTACTTC.

The gene calls are TRBV14 and TRBJ1-2; D not certain. The CDR3 spans 17 residues. In germline, CDR1 is SGHDN, CDR2 FVKESK. The V end was cut by 6 bases, the J end by 3 bases, with 23 bases between. CDR3 protein: CASSEYAVRSVDYGYTF. CDR3 nucleotide sequence: TGTGCCAGCAGTGAATATGCTGTTCGGAGCGTCGACTATGGCTACACCTTC.

This chain uses TRBV18 with TRBJ1-2; D gene ambiguous. Per germline, CDR1 KGHSH and CDR2 LQKENI. V was clipped by 2 bases and J by 0 bases, with 4 bases between them. This CDR3 has 13 residues. The CDR3 sequence: CASSPETNYGYTF. The DNA of the CDR3 is TGTGCCAGCTCACCAGAAACTAACTATGGCTACACCTTC.

V and J are TRBV10-3 and TRBJ2-7; the match to TRBD2 covers 9 bases. The V segment lost 5 bases and the J segment 2 bases; nucleotides outside the gene matches: 7. Germline CDR1 reads ENHRY; CDR2 reads SYGVKD. The CDR3 spans 15 residues. DNA for the CDR3: TGTGCCATCAGTCTTAGCGGGAGTAACCCCTACGAGCAGTACTTC. Amino acids: CAISLSGSNPYEQYF.

The chain couples TRBV27 to TRBJ1-2; 7 bases map to TRBD1. CDR1 and CDR2 from the germline V gene are MNHEY and SMNVEV (reference sequence). After removal of 4 bases from V and 4 bases from J, the junction contained 6 bases not matched to a gene. The CDR3 covers 14 residues. The CDR3 sequence is CASSSGTEAYGYTF. CDR3 DNA: TGTGCCAGCAGTTCCGGGACAGAGGCCTATGGCTACACCTTC.

This chain joins TRBV18 and TRBJ1-1; no firm D call. Trimming cost V 0 bases and J 4 bases, with 9 bases left between them. CDR1 and CDR2 (germline): KGHSH, LQKENI. This CDR3 has 14 residues. The CDR3 protein is CASSPPSLGTEAFF. The CDR3 DNA sequence: TGTGCCAGCTCACCACCGAGTTTAGGCACTGAAGCTTTCTTT.

The J gene is TRBJ2-1, the V gene TRBV7-2, with D uncertain. Germline CDR1 SGHTA, CDR2 FQGNSA. The CDR3 covers 13 residues. V gave up 1 base and J gave up 5 bases, with 6 bases separating them. The CDR3 DNA reads TGTGCCAGCAGCTTAGATTTTGACAATGAGCAGTTCTTC. Translated, it gives CASSLDFDNEQFF.

The genes are TRBV6-6 and TRBJ1-5; D is unresolved. V was cut by 4 bases and J by 4 bases, with 11 bases left in between. This CDR3 has 14 amino acids. Per the germline V gene, CDR1 is MNHNY and CDR2 is SVGAGI (reference sequence). This CDR3 is CASSSARRNQPQHF. As DNA, the CDR3 is TGTGCCAGCAGTTCCGCAAGACGGAATCAGCCCCAGCATTTT.

The V and J genes are TRBV7-3 and TRBJ1-3; no clear D. Per germline, CDR1 SGHTA and CDR2 FQGTGA. CDR3 size: 16 residues. V was cut by 2 bases and J by 4 bases, with 15 bases left in between. Here the CDR3 DNA reads TGTGCCAGCAGCTTATTCGTCGGATCCCCCGGAAACACCATATATTTT. Amino acids: CASSLFVGSPGNTIYF.

This clone has a handful of counts. This sequence joins TRBV2 and TRBJ1-5, with TRBD1 matching over 10 bases. Germline lookup yields CDR1 SNHLY and CDR2 FYNNEI. Trimming took 4 bases from V and 9 from J; bases not matched to a gene: 6. This CDR3 comprises 14 residues. CDR3 region: CASSAGQGERPQHF. CDR3 bases: TGTGCCAGCAGTGCAGGACAGGGGGAAAGGCCCCAGCATTTT.

V usage is TRBV10-3 and J usage is TRBJ2-1, with 12 bases lining up with TRBD2. The ends lost 7 bases at V and 7 bases at J; junction bases unmatched: 8. In germline, CDR1 is ENHRY, CDR2 SYGVKD. This CDR3 is built from 15 residues. The CDR3 nucleotides read TGTGCCATCACGGCCCTAGCGGGAGGGCGGAATGAGCAGTTCTTC. This encodes CAITALAGGRNEQFF.